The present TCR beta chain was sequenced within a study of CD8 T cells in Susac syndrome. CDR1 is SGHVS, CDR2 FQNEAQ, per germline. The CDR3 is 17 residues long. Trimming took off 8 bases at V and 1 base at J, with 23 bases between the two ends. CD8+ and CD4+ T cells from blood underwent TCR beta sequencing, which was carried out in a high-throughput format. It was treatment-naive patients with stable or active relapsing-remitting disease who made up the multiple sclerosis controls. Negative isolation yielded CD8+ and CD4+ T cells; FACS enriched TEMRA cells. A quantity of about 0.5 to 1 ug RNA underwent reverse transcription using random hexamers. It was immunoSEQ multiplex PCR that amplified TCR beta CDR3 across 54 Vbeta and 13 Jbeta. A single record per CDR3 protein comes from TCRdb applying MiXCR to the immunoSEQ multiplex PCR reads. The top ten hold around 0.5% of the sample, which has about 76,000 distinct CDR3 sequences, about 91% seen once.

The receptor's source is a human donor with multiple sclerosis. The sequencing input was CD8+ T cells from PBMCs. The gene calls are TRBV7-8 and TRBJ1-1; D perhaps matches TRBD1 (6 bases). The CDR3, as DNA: TGTGCCAGCGATACGGGGGCAGGCAAGCCACCGAACACTGAAGCTTTCTTT. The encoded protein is CASDTGAGKPPNTEAFF.